This T cell receptor (beta chain) was observed in a study of T cells in women clearing cervical HPV infection. The repertoire was sequenced with immunoSEQ multiplex PCR; TCRdb's copy has only in-frame clones and lacks some. The sample's table shows 45,000 to 50,000 clones. General observations from the study: Combining TCR richness with V gene abundances gave roughly 0.8 AUC. CIN3+ cases had significantly higher TCR repertoire richness than controls, but evenness did not differ.

Cervical HPV DNA detected by MY09/MY11 PCR, typed by dot-blot. As for this clone: The antigen is not known. Coverage ceases 3 residues before the CDR3 finishes, and the germline J gene fills in the end.

V shed 4 bases and J shed 2 bases, with 7 bases lying between them. Germline values: CDR1 DFQATT, CDR2 SNEGSKA (reference sequence). The CDR3 is 12 amino acids. The receptor comes from a woman between 18 and 69 years old with a cervical HPV16 infection that either progressed to CIN3+ or cleared (not recorded which). The rearrangement links TRBV20-1 to TRBJ2-3; D call uncertain. Material for sequencing was blood buffy coat. CDR3 bases read: TGCAGTGCTAAAACAGACACAGATACG. This encodes CSAKTDTDT. Given in full, the CDR3 is CSAKTDTDTQYF.